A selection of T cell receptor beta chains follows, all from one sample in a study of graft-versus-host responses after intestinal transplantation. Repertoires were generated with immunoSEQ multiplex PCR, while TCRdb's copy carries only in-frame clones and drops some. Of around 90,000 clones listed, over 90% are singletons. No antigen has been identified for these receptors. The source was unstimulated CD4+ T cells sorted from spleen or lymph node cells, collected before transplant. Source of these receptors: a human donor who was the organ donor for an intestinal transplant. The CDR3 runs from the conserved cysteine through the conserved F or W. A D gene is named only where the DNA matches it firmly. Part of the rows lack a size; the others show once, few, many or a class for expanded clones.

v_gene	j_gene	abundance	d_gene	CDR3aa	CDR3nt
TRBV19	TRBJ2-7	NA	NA	CASSLDGTAITYEQYF	TGTGCCAGTAGTCTTGACGGGACGGCGATAACCTACGAGCAGTACTTC
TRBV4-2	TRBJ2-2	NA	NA	CASTKGEGANTGELFF	TGTGCCAGCACCAAGGGGGAGGGCGCGAACACCGGGGAGCTGTTTTTT
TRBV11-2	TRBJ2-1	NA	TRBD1	CASSSGTGVRNEQFF	TGTGCCAGCAGCTCCGGGACAGGGGTCCGGAATGAGCAGTTCTTC
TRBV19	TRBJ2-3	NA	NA	CATRVPGTDTQYF	TGTGCCACTAGGGTTCCCGGAACAGATACGCAGTATTTT
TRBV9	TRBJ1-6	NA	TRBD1	CASSAGTGVLSLHF	TGTGCCAGCAGCGCCGGGACAGGGGTGTTATCCCTCCACTTT
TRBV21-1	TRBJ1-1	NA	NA	CASSKREGENTEAFF	TGTGCCAGCAGCAAGAGGGAGGGCGAGAACACTGAAGCTTTCTTT
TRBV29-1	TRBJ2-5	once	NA	CSVDSRGETQYF	TGCAGCGTTGATTCGCGGGGAGAGACCCAGTACTTC
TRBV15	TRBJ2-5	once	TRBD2	CATSTGLAGGTETQYF	TGTGCCACCAGCACGGGACTAGCGGGGGGTACCGAGACCCAGTACTTC
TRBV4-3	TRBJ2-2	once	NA	CASSQGPDTGELFF	TGCGCCAGCAGCCAAGGGCCAGATACCGGGGAGCTGTTTTTT
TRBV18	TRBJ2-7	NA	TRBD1	CASSPQLTGTGSYEQYF	TGTGCCAGCTCACCACAACTTACCGGGACAGGGTCCTACGAGCAGTACTTC
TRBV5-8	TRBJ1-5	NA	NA	CASGGQFAQPQHF	TGTGCCAGCGGAGGACAGTTCGCACAGCCCCAGCATTTT
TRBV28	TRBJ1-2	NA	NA	CASSFQWPGYTF	TGTGCCAGCAGTTTTCAATGGCCCGGCTACACCTTC
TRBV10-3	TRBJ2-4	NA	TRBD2	CAISESRGENIQYF	TGTGCCATCAGTGAGTCGCGGGGGGAAAACATTCAGTACTTC
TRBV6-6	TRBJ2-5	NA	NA	CASSYTRAGSEQYF	TGTGCCAGCAGTTACACTCGGGCAGGGAGTGAGCAGTACTTC
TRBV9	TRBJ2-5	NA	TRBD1	CASSATGTGGETQYF	TGTGCCAGCAGCGCCACCGGGACAGGGGGAGAGACCCAGTACTTC
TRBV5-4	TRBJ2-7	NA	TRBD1	CASSSAVPGQGPEQYF	TGTGCCAGCAGCTCTGCCGTACCGGGACAGGGGCCCGAGCAGTACTTC
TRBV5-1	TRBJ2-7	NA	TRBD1	CASGGQGPYEQYF	TGCGCCAGCGGCGGACAGGGGCCCTACGAGCAGTACTTC
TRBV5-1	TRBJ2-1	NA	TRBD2	CASSLGLAGAMPQFF	TGCGCCAGCAGCTTGGGACTAGCGGGGGCCATGCCCCAGTTCTTC
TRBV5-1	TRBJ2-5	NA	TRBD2	CASSLVTSGEETQYF	TGCGCCAGCAGCTTGGTTACTAGCGGGGAAGAGACCCAGTACTTC
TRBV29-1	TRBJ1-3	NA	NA	CSVSTGGNTIYF	TGCAGCGTCTCGACGGGGGGAAACACCATATATTTT
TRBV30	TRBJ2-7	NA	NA	CAWSVRGYEQYF	TGTGCCTGGAGTGTGCGTGGCTACGAGCAGTACTTC
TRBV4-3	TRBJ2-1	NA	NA	CASSQDAQGRRYNEQFF	TGCGCCAGCAGCCAAGACGCACAGGGCCGTCGATACAATGAGCAGTTCTTC
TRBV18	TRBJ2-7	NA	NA	CASSLGAGGTYEQYF	TGTGCCAGCTCCCTCGGCGCAGGGGGGACCTACGAGCAGTACTTC
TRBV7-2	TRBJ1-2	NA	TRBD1	CASSDRGGYTF	TGTGCCAGCAGCGACAGGGGTGGCTACACCTTC
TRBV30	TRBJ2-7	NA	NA	CVGHRTGSSYEQYF	TGTGTCGGACATCGCACAGGGAGCTCCTACGAGCAGTACTTC
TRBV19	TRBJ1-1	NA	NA	CASSNVYTEAFF	TGTGCCAGTTCTAACGTTTACACTGAAGCTTTCTTT
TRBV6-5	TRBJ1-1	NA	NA	CASSYSTGPTEAFF	TGTGCCAGCAGTTACTCTACAGGGCCCACTGAAGCTTTCTTT
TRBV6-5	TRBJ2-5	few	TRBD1	CASSADRAGETQYF	TGTGCCAGCAGTGCGGACAGGGCCGGCGAGACCCAGTACTTC
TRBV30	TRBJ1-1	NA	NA	CAWNWGDPMRHTEAFF	TGTGCCTGGAACTGGGGTGACCCTATGCGACACACTGAAGCTTTCTTT
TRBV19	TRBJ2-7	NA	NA	CASSINRAGQPAYEQYF	TGTGCCAGTAGTATAAATCGGGCCGGACAGCCGGCGTACGAGCAGTACTTC
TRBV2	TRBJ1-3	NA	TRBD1	CASSVQGAGNTIYF	TGTGCCAGCAGTGTACAGGGGGCTGGAAACACCATATATTTT
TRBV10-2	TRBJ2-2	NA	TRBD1	CASRSGTGIGELFF	TGCGCCAGCAGATCCGGGACAGGCATCGGGGAGCTGTTTTTT
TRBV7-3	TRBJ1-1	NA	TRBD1	CASSLTGETLGAFF	TGTGCCAGCAGTCTAACAGGGGAAACACTGGGGGCTTTCTTT
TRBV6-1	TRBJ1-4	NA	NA	CASSGWQMEEKLFF	TGTGCCAGCAGTGGGTGGCAGATGGAGGAAAAACTGTTTTTT
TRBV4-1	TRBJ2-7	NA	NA	CASSQGEDPRSYEQYF	TGCGCCAGCAGCCAGGGGGAAGATCCCCGTAGTTACGAGCAGTACTTC
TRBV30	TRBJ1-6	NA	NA	CAWSTTYNSPLHF	TGTGCCTGGTCGACAACCTATAATTCACCCCTCCACTTT
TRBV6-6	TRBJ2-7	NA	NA	CASRVQNEQYF	TGTGCCAGCAGGGTACAAAACGAGCAGTACTTC
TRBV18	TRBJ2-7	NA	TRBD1	CASSPTGGEHEQYF	TGTGCCAGCTCACCAACAGGGGGCGAACACGAGCAGTACTTC
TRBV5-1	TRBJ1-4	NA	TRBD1	CASFEDRLGKLFF	TGCGCCAGCTTCGAGGACAGGCTGGGGAAACTGTTTTTT
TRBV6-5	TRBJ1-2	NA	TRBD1	CASSYGDSANYGYTF	TGTGCCAGCAGTTACGGGGACAGCGCTAACTATGGCTACACCTTC
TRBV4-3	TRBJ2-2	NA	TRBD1	CASSSGTGGFTGELFF	TGCGCCAGCAGCTCCGGGACAGGGGGTTTCACCGGGGAGCTGTTTTTT
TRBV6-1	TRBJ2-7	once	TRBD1	CTSSVGPLTTGNPYERYF	TGTACCAGCAGTGTTGGGCCGTTAACGACAGGGAACCCCTACGAGCGGTACTTC
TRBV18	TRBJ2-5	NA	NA	CASSPPNGKETQYF	TGTGCCAGCTCACCACCGAACGGGAAAGAGACCCAGTACTTC
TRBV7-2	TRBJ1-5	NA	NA	CASSLTGQNQPQHF	TGTGCCAGCAGCTTAACGGGACAAAATCAGCCCCAGCATTTT
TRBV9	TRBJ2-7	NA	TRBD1	CASSVGQGAYEQYF	TGTGCCAGCAGCGTAGGTCAGGGGGCTTACGAGCAGTACTTC
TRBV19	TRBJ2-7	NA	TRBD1	CASSRAGGAPYEQYF	TGTGCCAGTAGTAGAGCAGGGGGCGCGCCCTACGAGCAGTACTTC
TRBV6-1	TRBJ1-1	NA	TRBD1	CASSLRTGGTEAFF	TGTGCCAGCAGTTTACGGACAGGGGGCACTGAAGCTTTCTTT
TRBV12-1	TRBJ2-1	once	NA	CASSWLPSGGYNEQFF	TGTGCCAGCAGCTGGCTCCCTAGCGGGGGATACAATGAGCAGTTCTTC
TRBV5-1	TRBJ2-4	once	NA	CASSLVPGATKNIQYF	TGCGCCAGCAGCTTGGTTCCGGGGGCGACCAAAAACATTCAGTACTTC
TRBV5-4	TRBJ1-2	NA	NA	CASSFRAWGGLSYGYTF	TGTGCCAGCAGCTTCAGGGCGTGGGGGGGATTGAGTTATGGCTACACCTTC
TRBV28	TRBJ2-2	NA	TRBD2	CASSTVRLRRGKRAGELFF	TGTGCCAGCAGCACCGTGAGGCTTCGGCGGGGGAAAAGGGCCGGGGAGCTGTTTTTT
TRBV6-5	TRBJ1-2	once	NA	CASSEITNYGYTF	TGTGCCAGCAGTGAAATAACTAACTATGGCTACACCTTC
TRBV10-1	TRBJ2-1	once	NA	CASSETAGATYNEQFF	TGCGCCAGCAGTGAGACCGCGGGGGCAACCTACAATGAGCAGTTCTTC
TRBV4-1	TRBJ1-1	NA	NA	CASSQAGGTKAFF	TGCGCCAGCAGCCAAGCCGGGGGCACGAAAGCTTTCTTT
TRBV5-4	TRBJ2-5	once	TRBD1	CASSSRTGPQETQYF	TGTGCCAGCAGCTCGCGGACAGGGCCCCAAGAGACCCAGTACTTC
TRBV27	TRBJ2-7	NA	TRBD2	CASSLRPSGGVSYEQYF	TGTGCCAGCAGTTTACGCCCTAGCGGGGGGGTATCCTACGAGCAGTACTTC
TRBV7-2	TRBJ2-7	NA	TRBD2	CASRLAGGTYEQYF	TGTGCCAGCAGACTAGCGGGGGGCACATACGAGCAGTACTTC
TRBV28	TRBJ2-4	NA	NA	CASSFLAKNIQYF	TGTGCCAGCAGTTTCCTAGCCAAAAACATTCAGTACTTC
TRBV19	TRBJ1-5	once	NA	CASNWGRNQPQHF	TGTGCCAGTAATTGGGGGAGGAATCAGCCCCAGCATTTT
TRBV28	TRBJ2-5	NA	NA	CASRRGGQGRQETQYF	TGTGCCAGCAGAAGGGGGGGACAAGGTCGACAAGAGACCCAGTACTTC